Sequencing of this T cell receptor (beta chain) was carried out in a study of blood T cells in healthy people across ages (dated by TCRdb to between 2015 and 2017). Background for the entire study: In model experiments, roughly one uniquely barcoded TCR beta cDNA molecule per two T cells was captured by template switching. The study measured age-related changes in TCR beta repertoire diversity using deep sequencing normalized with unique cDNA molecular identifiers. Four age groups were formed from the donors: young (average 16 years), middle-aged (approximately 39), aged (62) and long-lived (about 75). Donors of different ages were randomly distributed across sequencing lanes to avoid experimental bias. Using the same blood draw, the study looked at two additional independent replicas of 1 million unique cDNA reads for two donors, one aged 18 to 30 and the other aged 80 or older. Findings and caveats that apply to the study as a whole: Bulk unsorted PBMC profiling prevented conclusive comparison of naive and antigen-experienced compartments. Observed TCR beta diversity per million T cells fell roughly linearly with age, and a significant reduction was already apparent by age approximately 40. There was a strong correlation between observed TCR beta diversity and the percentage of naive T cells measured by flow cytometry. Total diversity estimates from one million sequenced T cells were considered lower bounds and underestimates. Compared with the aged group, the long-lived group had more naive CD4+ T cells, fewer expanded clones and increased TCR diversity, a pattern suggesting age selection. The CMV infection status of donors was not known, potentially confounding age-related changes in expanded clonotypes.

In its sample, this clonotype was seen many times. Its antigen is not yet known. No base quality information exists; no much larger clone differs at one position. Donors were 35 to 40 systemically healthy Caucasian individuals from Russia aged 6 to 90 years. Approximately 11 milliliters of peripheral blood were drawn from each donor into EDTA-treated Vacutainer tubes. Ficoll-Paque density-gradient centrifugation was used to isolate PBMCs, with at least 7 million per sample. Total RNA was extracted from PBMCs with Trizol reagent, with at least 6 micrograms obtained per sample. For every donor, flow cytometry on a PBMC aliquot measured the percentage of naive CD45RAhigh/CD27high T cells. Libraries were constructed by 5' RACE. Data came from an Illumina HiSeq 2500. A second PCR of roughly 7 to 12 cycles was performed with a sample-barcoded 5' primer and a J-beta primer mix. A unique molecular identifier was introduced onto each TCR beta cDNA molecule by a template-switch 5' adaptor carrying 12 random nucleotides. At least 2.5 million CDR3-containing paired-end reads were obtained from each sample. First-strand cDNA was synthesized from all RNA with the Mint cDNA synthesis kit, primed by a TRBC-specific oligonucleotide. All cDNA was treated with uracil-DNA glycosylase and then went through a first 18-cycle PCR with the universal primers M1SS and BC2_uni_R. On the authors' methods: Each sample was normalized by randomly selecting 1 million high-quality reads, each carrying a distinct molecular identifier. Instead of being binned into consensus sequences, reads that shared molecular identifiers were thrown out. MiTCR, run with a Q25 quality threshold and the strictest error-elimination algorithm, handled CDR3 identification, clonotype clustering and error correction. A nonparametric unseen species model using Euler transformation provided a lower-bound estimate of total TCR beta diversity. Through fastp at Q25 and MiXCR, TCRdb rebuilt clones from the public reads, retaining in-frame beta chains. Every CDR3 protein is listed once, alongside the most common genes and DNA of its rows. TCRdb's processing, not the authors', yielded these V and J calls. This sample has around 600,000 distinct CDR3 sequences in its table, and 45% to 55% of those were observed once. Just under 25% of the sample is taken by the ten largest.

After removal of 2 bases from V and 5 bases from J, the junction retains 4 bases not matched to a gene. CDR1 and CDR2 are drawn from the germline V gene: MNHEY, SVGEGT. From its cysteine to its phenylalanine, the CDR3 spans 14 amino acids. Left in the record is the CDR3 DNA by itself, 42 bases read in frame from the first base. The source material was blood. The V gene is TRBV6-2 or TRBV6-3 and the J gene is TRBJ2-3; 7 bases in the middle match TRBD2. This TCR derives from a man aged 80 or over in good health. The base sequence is TGTGCCAGCAGTTACGGGGTAGCGGGAGATACGCAGTATTTT. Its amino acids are CASSYGVAGDTQYF.